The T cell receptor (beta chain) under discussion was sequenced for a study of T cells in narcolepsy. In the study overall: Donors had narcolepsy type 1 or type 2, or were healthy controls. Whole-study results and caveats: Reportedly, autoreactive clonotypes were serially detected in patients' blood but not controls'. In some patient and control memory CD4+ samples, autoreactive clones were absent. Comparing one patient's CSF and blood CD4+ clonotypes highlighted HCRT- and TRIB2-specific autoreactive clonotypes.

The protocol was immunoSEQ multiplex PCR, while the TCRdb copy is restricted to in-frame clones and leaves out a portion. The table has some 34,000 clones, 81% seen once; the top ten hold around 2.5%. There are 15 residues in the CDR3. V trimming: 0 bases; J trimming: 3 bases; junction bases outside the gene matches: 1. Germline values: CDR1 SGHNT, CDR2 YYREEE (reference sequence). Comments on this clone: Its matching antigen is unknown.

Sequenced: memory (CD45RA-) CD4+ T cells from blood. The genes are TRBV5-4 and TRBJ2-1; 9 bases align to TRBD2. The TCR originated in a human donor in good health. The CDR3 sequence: CASSLGLADYNEQFF. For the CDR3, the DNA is TGTGCCAGCAGCTTGGGACTAGCGGACTACAATGAGCAGTTCTTC.